This TCR beta chain was recovered during a study of blood T cell repertoires in COVID-19. Study overall: From the United States, Italy and Spain came samples of acute and convalescent COVID-19. PBMCs, B-cell-depleted T cells, or T cells provided the cDNA or gDNA that made up the material.

How the authors handled the data: Estimation of nucleated cell counts was performed using reference gene primer amplification. Profiled with immunoSEQ multiplex PCR; TCRdb holds only in-frame clones, not every one. That table gives V, J and clone size, and the DNA gave D and trimming. The repertoire holds about 70,000 clones, more than 75% seen once, with 9.5% to 15% in the top ten. This CDR3 comprises 15 residues. The germline CDR1 and CDR2 sequences are SGHTA and FQGNSA. Trimming removed 1 base from V and 3 bases from J, with 13 bases in between. The gene calls are TRBV7-2 and TRBJ2-7; TRBD2 is a possible D gene (5 bases). The sequence was collected from a human donor in a cohort sampled during active COVID-19. The sequencing input was peripheral blood. CDR3 DNA: TGTGCCAGCAGCTTAGGCTCCGGCGAGGGCTACGAGCAGTACTTC. Protein product: CASSLGSGEGYEQYF. The full variable domain, rest sourced from reference TRBV7-2 and TRBJ2-7, is GAGVSQSPSNKVTEKGKDVELRCDPISGHTALYWYRQSLGQGLEFLIYFQGNSAPDKSGLPSDRFSAERTGGSVSTLTIQRTQQEDSAVYLCASSLGSGEGYEQYFGPGTRLTVT.